One and the same sample provided the 13 T cell receptor beta chains below, sequenced in a study of vaccination effects on CD4 cells after COVID-19. Before sequencing took place, the ViraFEST assay used viral peptide pools to expand antigen-specific CD4+ T cells. Following culture for under 12 days, CD4+ T cells were isolated. Participants were given two doses of BNT162b2 or mRNA-1273 vaccine. No antigen is known for these receptors. The table came from immunoSEQ multiplex PCR; TCRdb's copy has only in-frame clones and leaves some out. The sample shows roughly 71,000 clones, approximately 82% of them seen only once. The sequencing here drew on CD4+ T cells from PBMCs cultured with HCoV-229E spike peptides, taken after COVID-19 vaccination. The receptor set was obtained from a human donor who received a COVID-19 vaccine.

This chain joins TRBV6-2 or TRBV6-3 and TRBJ2-5; D is unclear. V gave up 0 bases and J gave up 5 bases, with 7 bases separating them. Germline CDR1 reads MNHEY; CDR2 reads SVGEGT. The CDR3 length is 13 residues. DNA for the CDR3: TGTGCCAGCAGTTACTCGATGAGGGAGACCCAGTACTTC. It translates to CASSYSMRETQYF.

This chain connects TRBV3-1 (or the pseudogene TRBV3-2) to TRBJ2-7, with D perhaps TRBD2 (5 bases). CDR1 and CDR2 (germline): LGHDT, YNNKEL (reference sequence). The CDR3 has 16 residues. V dropped 1 base and J dropped 0 bases, with 13 bases sitting between them. For the CDR3, the DNA is TGTGCCAGCAGCCAAGTTCTGAGGGTAAGCTCCTACGAGCAGTACGTC. Protein sequence: CASSQVLRVSSYEQYV.

The chain joins TRBV10-3 to TRBJ1-3; 10 positions agree with TRBD1. The V gene end was trimmed by 2 bases and the J gene end by 8 bases; junction bases not matched to a gene: 3. The CDR3 covers 14 residues. From germline, CDR1 is ENHRY and CDR2 SYGVKD. CDR3 sequence: CAISEGTGAYTIYF. DNA for the CDR3: TGTGCCATCAGTGAGGGGACAGGGGCATACACCATATATTTT.

This clone has only a few counts. The gene calls are TRBV9 and TRBJ2-5; D is perhaps TRBD1 (6 bases). Trimming removed 0 bases from V and 2 bases from J, with 8 bases in between. The CDR3 is 14 residues long. From germline, CDR1 is SGDLS and CDR2 YYNGEE. DNA for the CDR3: TGTGCCAGCAGCGTAGGGGGGCATCAAGAGACCCAGTACTTC. Encoded protein: CASSVGGHQETQYF.

The J gene is TRBJ2-3, the V gene TRBV20-1; no clear D. Trimming removed 7 bases at V and 3 bases at J, with 8 bases between. This CDR3 has 11 amino acids. Germline V lookup: CDR1 DFQATT, CDR2 SNEGSKA (reference sequence). CDR3 loop: CSGYRTDTQYF. DNA for the CDR3: TGCAGTGGGTACCGGACAGATACGCAGTATTTT.

The V and J genes are TRBV18 and TRBJ1-5, with 11 bases fitting TRBD1. The CDR3 extends over 15 amino acids. Germline V lookup: CDR1 KGHSH, CDR2 LQKENI. The V gene end was trimmed by 5 bases and the J gene end by 8 bases; junction bases not matched to a gene: 8. The CDR3 DNA reads as TGTGCCAGCTCAGCCGGGACAGGGGGTTTGGAGCCCCAGCATTTT. Translation gives CASSAGTGGLEPQHF.

The chain combines TRBV15 with TRBJ2-7; D may correspond to TRBD1 or TRBD2 (5 bases each). CDR1 and CDR2 (germline): LNHNV, YYDKDF (reference sequence). There are 15 residues in the CDR3. The V gene lost 0 bases and the J gene lost 3 bases, with 12 bases spanning the gap. The CDR3 DNA sequence: TGTGCCACCAGCAGAGAACCGGGTGGGGGCTACGAGCAGTACGTC. It specifies CATSREPGGGYEQYV.

The rearrangement uses TRBV28 and TRBJ1-2; 8 bases agree with TRBD1. Germline V gene data show CDR1 as MDHEN and CDR2 as SYDVKM. V lost 9 bases, J lost 4 bases, and 4 bases stayed unmatched. The CDR3 runs 12 residues. The CDR3 loop reads CASEDRVYGYTF. CDR3 DNA sequence: TGTGCCAGTGAGGACAGGGTCTATGGCTACACCTTC.

This chain links TRBV4-2 with TRBJ1-6; D is perhaps TRBD1 (5 bases). CDR3 length: 14 amino acids. CDR1 is LGHNA and CDR2 is YNFKEQ in the germline V gene. Between the trimmed V and J ends, which lost 5 bases and 8 bases, there was a span of 13 bases. CDR3 DNA: TGTGCCAGCAGCGGCGACAGTAGGGATTCACCCCTCCACTTT. It codes for CASSGDSRDSPLHF.

The V and J genes are TRBV29-1 and TRBJ1-3; TRBD1 is a possible D gene (5 bases). This CDR3 is 13 amino acids long. Germline CDR1 reads SQVTM; CDR2 reads ANQGSEA. V was cut by 2 bases and J by 1 base, with 6 bases left in between. CDR3 nucleotides: TGCAGCGTTGAACGACAGTCTGGAAACACCATATATTTT. It translates to CSVERQSGNTIYF.

This clone was recorded once. The genes are TRBV24-1 and TRBJ2-5; no reliable D call. The CDR3 contains 12 residues. Trimming removed 5 bases at V and 3 bases at J, with 6 bases between. Per the germline V gene, CDR1 is KGHDR and CDR2 is SFDVKD. CDR3 amino acids: CATSGKEETQYF. CDR3 in DNA: TGTGCCACCAGTGGTAAGGAAGAGACCCAGTACTTC.

The sample holds one count of this clone. This chain uses TRBV27 with TRBJ1-1; the match to TRBD1 covers 10 bases. The CDR3 is 16 residues long. J was trimmed by 6 bases and V by 5 bases; bases with no gene match: 12. Germline V CDR1 and CDR2: MNHEY, SMNVEV (reference sequence). The CDR3 DNA sequence: TGTGCCAGCAGTCTAACACCGGGACAGGGGTTCGCTGAAGCTTTCTTT. Translating it yields CASSLTPGQGFAEAFF.

The CDR3 DNA sequence: TGTGCCAGCAGCAGTACAGGGAACACTGAAGCTTTCTTT. The encoded protein is CASSSTGNTEAFF. The rearrangement joins TRBV7-3 to TRBJ1-1, with a tentative D call TRBD1 (5 bases). There are 13 residues in the CDR3. Between the trimmed V and J ends, which lost 5 bases and 1 base, there was a span of 8 bases. Germline CDR1 SGHTA, CDR2 FQGTGA.